This T cell receptor beta chain was recorded in a study of shared clonotypes between healthy human individuals. Across the whole study: Per-donor plates numbered three CD4 naive, three CD4 memory, two CD8 naive and one CD8 memory. Whole-study results and caveats: Across a handful of donors, naive CD4 shared around 5.4%, naive CD8 less than 4%, memory CD4 roughly 2.1%, memory CD8 under 0.5%.

Some clones are missing from TCRdb's copy, which holds only in-frame ones; the method was immunoSEQ multiplex PCR. The sample shows about 2 million clones, 90% to 95% of them seen only once. Per germline, CDR1 MNHEY and CDR2 SVGAGI. The CDR3 is 14 residues long. With respect to this clone: Its antigen is not known.

The sequencing input was naive CD4+ T cells sorted from blood. Subset of the sample: CD45RA+ positively selected. V is TRBV6-5 and J is TRBJ1-5; D might be TRBD1 (5 bases). The source is a man aged 18 to 29 in good health. The CDR3 region has the DNA TGTCGAGACAGAACAGCCTATAGCAATCAGCCCCAGCATTTT. This sequence encodes CRDRTAYSNQPQHF.